These T cell receptor beta chains were read from a single sample in a study of CD8 T cells in Susac syndrome. Each CDR3 protein is one row after TCRdb ran MiXCR on the immunoSEQ multiplex PCR reads. The sample consists of roughly 180,000 distinct CDR3 sequences, less than 95% of them appearing once. Sequenced material: CD4+ T cells from PBMCs. These receptors were obtained from a human donor in good health. Both conserved end residues are part of each CDR3. A D gene is named only where the DNA matches it firmly. Clone size is given for some rows only: seen once, a few or many times, or a class if the clone is expanded.

TRBD1	TRBV7-9	TRBJ1-5	-	CASSAEGTGRNQPQHF	TGTGCCAGCAGCGCAGAGGGGACAGGGCGCAATCAGCCCCAGCATTTT
-	TRBV20-1	TRBJ2-1	-	CSARDINEQFF	TGCAGTGCGAGGGATATCAATGAGCAGTTCTTC
TRBD1	TRBV29-1	TRBJ2-7	-	CVGQGSTYEQYF	TGCGTCGGACAGGGATCTACCTACGAGCAGTACTTC
-	TRBV20-1	TRBJ1-1	-	CRVNGQHGMNTEAFF	TGCAGGGTAAACGGACAACACGGGATGAACACTGAAGCTTTCTTT
-	TRBV5-1	TRBJ2-1	-	CASGPLQGYNEQFF	TGCGCCAGCGGACCCTTACAGGGCTACAATGAGCAGTTCTTC
TRBD2	TRBV3-1	TRBJ2-7	-	CASSQDFASGTYEQYF	TGTGCCAGCAGCCAAGATTTCGCTAGCGGGACCTACGAGCAGTACTTC
-	TRBV3-1	TRBJ2-5	-	CASTTARGVQETQYF	TGTGCCAGCACAACGGCTCGAGGGGTACAAGAGACCCAGTACTTC
-	TRBV19	TRBJ1-1	-	CASRSHSFVEAFF	TGTGCCAGTAGATCACATTCGTTTGTTGAAGCTTTCTTT
-	TRBV13	TRBJ2-7	-	CASSLGPWGTPPGEQYF	TGTGCCAGCAGCTTAGGCCCCTGGGGGACTCCACCTGGGGAGCAGTACTTC
TRBD2	TRBV12-3/TRBV12-4	TRBJ2-7	-	CASSKRDAYEQYF	TGTGCCAGCAGTAAGCGGGACGCCTACGAGCAGTACTTC
TRBD1	TRBV14	TRBJ2-7	-	CASSQVYTLRDRGHEQYF	TGTGCCAGCAGCCAAGTTTATACCCTCCGGGACAGGGGGCACGAGCAGTACTTC
TRBD2	TRBV2	TRBJ2-7	-	CASMLAGAYEQYF	TGTGCCAGCATGCTAGCGGGAGCCTACGAGCAGTACTTC
TRBD2	TRBV20-1	TRBJ2-5	-	CSARDRTSVTTQYF	TGCAGTGCTAGAGATCGGACTAGCGTAACGACCCAGTACTTC
-	TRBV20-1	TRBJ2-1	-	CSAEGSRGDEQFF	TGCAGTGCTGAAGGCTCCCGCGGCGATGAGCAGTTCTTC
-	TRBV7-2	TRBJ2-5	-	CASSLIVKAGTQYF	TGTGCCAGCAGCTTAATCGTCAAGGCGGGGACCCAGTACTTC
TRBD1	TRBV7-9	TRBJ2-5	once	CASSLSGLAGGYQETQYF	TGTGCCAGCAGCTTATCCGGGCTGGCAGGGGGTTACCAAGAGACCCAGTACTTC
-	TRBV7-9	TRBJ2-3	-	CAIEGDTQYF	TGTGCCATCGAGGGGGATACGCAGTATTTT
TRBD2	TRBV7-2	TRBJ2-3	-	CASSLSVAGGADTQYF	TGTGCCAGCAGCTTATCTGTGGCGGGAGGGGCAGATACGCAGTATTTT
TRBD1	TRBV28	TRBJ2-7	once	CASSLATGQGYF	TGTGCCAGCAGTTTAGCTACGGGACAGGGATACTTC
-	TRBV28	TRBJ1-1	few	CASRRDITEAFF	TGTGCCAGCAGGCGTGACATCACTGAAGCTTTCTTT
TRBD1	TRBV3-1	TRBJ2-1	-	CASSQEGQGAEQFF	TGTGCCAGCAGCCAAGAGGGACAGGGAGCTGAGCAGTTCTTC
-	TRBV5-4	TRBJ2-1	-	CASSLSLGEQFF	TGTGCCAGCAGCCTGTCGTTAGGTGAGCAGTTCTTC
TRBD1	TRBV27	TRBJ1-6	once	CASSLLGQGYSPLHF	TGTGCCAGCAGTTTATTGGGACAGGGTTATTCACCCCTCCACTTT
-	TRBV7-9	TRBJ2-3	-	CASSSWDTYTDTQYF	TGTGCCAGCAGCTCATGGGACACTTACACAGATACGCAGTATTTT
TRBD2	TRBV29-1	TRBJ2-7	-	CSVVAGVSYEQYF	TGCAGCGTTGTGGCGGGAGTGTCCTACGAGCAGTACTTC
-	TRBV27	TRBJ2-1	-	CASRPGGPGLNEQFF	TGTGCCAGCAGGCCCGGGGGTCCGGGACTCAATGAGCAGTTCTTC
-	TRBV4-2	TRBJ2-1	-	CASSQDLVREQFF	TGTGCCAGCAGCCAAGATCTAGTGCGCGAGCAGTTCTTC
TRBD1	TRBV28	TRBJ1-4	-	CASRADRGWVANEKLFF	TGTGCCAGCAGAGCTGACAGGGGTTGGGTAGCTAATGAAAAACTGTTTTTT
TRBD2	TRBV27	TRBJ2-5	-	CASSSSTSGREETQYF	TGTGCCAGCAGTTCCTCGACTAGCGGTAGGGAAGAGACCCAGTACTTC
TRBD2	TRBV29-1	TRBJ2-7	-	CSVEGAGVYEQYF	TGCAGCGTTGAAGGGGCGGGAGTCTACGAGCAGTACTTC
-	TRBV20-1	TRBJ2-2	-	CSASPLNTGELFF	TGCAGTGCTAGTCCCCTGAACACCGGGGAGCTGTTTTTT